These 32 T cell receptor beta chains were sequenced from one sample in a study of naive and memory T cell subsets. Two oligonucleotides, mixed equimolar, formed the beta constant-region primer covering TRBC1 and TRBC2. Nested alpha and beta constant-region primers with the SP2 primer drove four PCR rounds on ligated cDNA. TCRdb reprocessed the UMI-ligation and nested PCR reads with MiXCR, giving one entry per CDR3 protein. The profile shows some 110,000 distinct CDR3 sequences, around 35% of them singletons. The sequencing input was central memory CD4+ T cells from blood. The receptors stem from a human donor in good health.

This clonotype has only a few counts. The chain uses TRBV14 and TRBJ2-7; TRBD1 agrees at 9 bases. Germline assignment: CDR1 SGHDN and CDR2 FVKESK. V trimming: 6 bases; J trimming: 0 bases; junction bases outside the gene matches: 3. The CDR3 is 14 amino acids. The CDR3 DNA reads TGTGCCAGCAGGCTGACAGGGGGCTCCTACGAGCAGTACTTC. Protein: CASRLTGGSYEQYF.

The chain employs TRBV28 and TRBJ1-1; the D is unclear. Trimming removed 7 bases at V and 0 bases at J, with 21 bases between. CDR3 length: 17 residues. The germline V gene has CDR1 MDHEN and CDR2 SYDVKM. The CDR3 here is CASTRGRWGSMNTEAFF. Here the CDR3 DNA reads TGTGCCAGCACCCGGGGAAGATGGGGATCCATGAACACTGAAGCTTTCTTT.

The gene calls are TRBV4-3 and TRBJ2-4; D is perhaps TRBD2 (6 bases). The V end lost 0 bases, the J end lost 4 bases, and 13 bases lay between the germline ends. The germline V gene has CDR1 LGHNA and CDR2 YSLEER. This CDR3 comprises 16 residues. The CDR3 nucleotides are TGCGCCAGCAGCCAAGATCTTGGGGGGATTAAAAACATTCAGTACTTC. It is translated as CASSQDLGGIKNIQYF.

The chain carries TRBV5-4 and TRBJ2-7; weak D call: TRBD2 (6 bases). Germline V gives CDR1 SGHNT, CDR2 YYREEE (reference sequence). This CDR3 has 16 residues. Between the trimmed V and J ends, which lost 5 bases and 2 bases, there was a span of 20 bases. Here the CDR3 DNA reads TGTGCCAGCAGTCATGGACTCATGGGAGGCGCCTACGAGCAGTACTTC. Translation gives CASSHGLMGGAYEQYF.

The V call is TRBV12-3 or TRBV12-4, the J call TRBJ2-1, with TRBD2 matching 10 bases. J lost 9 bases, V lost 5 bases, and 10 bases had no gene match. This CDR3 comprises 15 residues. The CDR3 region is CASSPTSGVRGEQFF. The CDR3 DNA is TGTGCCAGCAGTCCTACTAGCGGGGTGAGGGGTGAGCAGTTCTTC.

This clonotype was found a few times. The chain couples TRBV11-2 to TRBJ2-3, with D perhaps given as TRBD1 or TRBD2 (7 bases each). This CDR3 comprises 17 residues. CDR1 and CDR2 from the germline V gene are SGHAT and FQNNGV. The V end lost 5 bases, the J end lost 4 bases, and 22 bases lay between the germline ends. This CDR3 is CASSPRGGGSAADTQYF. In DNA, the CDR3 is TGTGCCAGCAGCCCTAGAGGGGGCGGGAGCGCGGCAGATACGCAGTATTTT.

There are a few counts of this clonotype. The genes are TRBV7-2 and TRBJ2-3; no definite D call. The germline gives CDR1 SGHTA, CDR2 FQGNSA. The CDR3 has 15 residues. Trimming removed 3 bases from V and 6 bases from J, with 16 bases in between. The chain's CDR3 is CASSFQSRSWDTQYF. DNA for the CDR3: TGTGCCAGCAGCTTTCAGAGCCGCAGTTGGGATACGCAGTATTTT.

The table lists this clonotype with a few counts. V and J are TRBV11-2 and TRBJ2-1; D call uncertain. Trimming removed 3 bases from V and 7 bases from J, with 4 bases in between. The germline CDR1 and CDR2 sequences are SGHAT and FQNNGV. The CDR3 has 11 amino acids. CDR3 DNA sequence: TGTGCCAGCAGCTTTAGGAATGAGCAGTTCTTC. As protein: CASSFRNEQFF.

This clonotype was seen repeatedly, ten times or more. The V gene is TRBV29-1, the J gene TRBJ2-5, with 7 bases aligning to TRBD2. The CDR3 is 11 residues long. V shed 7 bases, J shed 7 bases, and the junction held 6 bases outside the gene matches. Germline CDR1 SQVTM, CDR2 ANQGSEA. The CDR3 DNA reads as TGCAGCGGATCAACGGGGGGGACCCAGTACTTC. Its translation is CSGSTGGTQYF.

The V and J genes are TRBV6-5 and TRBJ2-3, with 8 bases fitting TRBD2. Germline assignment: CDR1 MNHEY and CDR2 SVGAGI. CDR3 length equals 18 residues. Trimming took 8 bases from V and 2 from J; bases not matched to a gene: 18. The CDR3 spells CASGKIRAGVRLTDTQYF. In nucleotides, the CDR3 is TGTGCCAGCGGGAAAATACGAGCGGGAGTACGCCTCACAGATACGCAGTATTTT.

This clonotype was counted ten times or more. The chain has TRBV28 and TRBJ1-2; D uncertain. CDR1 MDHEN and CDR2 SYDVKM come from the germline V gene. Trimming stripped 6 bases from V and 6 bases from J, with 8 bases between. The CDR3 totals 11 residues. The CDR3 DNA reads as TGTGCCAGCAGGCGAAAGGATGGCTACACCTTC. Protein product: CASRRKDGYTF.

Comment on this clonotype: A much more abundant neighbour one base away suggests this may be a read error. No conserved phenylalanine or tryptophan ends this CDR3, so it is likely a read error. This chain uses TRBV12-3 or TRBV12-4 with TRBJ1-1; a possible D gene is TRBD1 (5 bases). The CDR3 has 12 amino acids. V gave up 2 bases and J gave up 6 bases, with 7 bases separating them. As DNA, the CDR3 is TGTGCCAGCAGTTTATGGGGGTCTGAAGCTTTCCTT. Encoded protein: CASSLWGSEAFL.

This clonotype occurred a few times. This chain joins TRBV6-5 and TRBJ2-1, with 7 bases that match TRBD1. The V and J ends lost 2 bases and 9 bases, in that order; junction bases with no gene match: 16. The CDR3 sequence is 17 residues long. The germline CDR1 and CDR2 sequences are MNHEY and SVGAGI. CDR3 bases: TGTGCCAGCAGTTACGCGACCGGGGCGACAGGGTTTGGTGAGCAGTTCTTC. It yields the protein CASSYATGATGFGEQFF.

This chain's CDR3 is CASSKLPLAGDEQFF. CDR3 nucleotide sequence: TGTGCCAGCTCGAAATTACCACTAGCTGGGGATGAGCAGTTCTTC. The genes are TRBV7-3 and TRBJ2-1; tentative D call: TRBD2 (6 bases). Germline V gene lookup returns CDR1 SGHTA and CDR2 FQGTGA. This CDR3 region has 15 residues. Trimming took 8 bases from V and 8 from J, leaving 22 bases between them.

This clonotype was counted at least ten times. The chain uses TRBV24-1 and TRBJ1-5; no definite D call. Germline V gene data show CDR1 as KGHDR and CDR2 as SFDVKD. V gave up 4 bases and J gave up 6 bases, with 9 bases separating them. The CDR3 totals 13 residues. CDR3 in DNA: TGTGCCACCAGTGACCGGAGCGCTCAGCCCCAGCATTTT. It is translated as CATSDRSAQPQHF.

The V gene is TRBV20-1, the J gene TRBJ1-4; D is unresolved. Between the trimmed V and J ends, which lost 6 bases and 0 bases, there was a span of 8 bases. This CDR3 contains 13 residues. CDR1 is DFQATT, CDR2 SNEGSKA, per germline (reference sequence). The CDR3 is CSAPTTTNEKLFF. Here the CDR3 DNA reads TGCAGTGCCCCGACGACAACTAATGAAAAACTGTTTTTT.

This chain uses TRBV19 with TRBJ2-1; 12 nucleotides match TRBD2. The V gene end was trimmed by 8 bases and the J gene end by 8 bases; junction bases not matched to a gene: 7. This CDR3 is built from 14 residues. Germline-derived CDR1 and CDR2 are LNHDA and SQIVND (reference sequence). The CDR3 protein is CASRPSGRAHEQFF. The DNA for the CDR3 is TGTGCCAGTCGACCTAGCGGGAGGGCCCATGAGCAGTTCTTC.

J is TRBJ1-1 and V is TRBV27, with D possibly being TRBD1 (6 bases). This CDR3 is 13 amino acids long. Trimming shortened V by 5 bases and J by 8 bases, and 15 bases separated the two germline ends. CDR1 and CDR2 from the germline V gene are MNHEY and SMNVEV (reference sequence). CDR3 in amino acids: CASSIGGGREAFF. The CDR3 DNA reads TGTGCCAGCAGTATTGGGGGGGGCAGAGAAGCTTTCTTT.

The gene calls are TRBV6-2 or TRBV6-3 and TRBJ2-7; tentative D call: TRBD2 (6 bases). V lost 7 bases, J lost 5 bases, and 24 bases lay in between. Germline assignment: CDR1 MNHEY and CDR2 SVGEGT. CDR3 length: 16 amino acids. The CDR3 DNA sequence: TGTGCCAGCATCATCCATCCCGGGACTCCGAACAACGAGCAGTACTTC. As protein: CASIIHPGTPNNEQYF.

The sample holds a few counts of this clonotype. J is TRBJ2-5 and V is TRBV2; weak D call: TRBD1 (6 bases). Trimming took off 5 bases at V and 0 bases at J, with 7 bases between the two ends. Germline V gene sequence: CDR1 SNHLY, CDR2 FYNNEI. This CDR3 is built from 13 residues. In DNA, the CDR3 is TGTGCCAGCAGTCGGGACAACCAAGAGACCCAGTACTTC. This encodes CASSRDNQETQYF.

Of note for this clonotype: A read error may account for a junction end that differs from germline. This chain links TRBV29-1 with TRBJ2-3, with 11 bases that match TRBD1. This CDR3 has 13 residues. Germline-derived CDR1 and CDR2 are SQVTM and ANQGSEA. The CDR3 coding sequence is TGCGGCTCCCGGACAGGGGGCACAGATATGCAGTATTTT. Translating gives CGSRTGGTDMQYF.

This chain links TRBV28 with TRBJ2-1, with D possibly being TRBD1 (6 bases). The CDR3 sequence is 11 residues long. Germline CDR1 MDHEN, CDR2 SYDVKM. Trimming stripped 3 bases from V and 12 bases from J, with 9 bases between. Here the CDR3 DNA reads TGTGCCAGCAGTTTCAGACAGGCGCAGTTCTTC. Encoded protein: CASSFRQAQFF.

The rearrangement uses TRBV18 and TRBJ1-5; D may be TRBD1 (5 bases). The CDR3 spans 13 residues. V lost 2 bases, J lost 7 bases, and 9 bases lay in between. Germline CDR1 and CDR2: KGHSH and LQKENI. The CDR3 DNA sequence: TGTGCCAGCTCACCAGGGGCGGGGCAGCCCCAGCATTTT. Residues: CASSPGAGQPQHF.

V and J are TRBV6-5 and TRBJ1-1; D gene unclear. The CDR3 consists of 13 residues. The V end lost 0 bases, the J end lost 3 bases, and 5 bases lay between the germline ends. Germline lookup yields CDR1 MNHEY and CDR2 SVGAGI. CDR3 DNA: TGTGCCAGCAGTTACTCCCAAGACACTGAAGCTTTCTTT. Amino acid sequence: CASSYSQDTEAFF.

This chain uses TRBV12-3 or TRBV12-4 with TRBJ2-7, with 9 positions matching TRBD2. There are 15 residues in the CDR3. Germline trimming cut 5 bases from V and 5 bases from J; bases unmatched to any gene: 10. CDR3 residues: CASSKPGTSIHEQYF. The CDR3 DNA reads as TGTGCCAGCAGTAAACCCGGGACTAGCATCCACGAGCAGTACTTC.

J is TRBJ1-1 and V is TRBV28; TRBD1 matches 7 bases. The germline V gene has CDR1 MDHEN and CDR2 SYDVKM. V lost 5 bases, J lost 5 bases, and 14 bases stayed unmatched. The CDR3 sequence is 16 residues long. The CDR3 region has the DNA TGTGCCAGCAGTGCCATACCAGGGGGAGGGCAGACTGAAGCTTTCTTT. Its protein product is CASSAIPGGGQTEAFF.

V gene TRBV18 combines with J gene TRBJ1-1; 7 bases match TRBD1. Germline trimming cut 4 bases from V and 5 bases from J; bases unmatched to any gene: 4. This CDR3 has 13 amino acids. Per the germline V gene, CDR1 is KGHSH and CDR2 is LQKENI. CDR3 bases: TGTGCCAGCTCACGACAGGGAGGGACTGAAGCTTTCTTT. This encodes CASSRQGGTEAFF.

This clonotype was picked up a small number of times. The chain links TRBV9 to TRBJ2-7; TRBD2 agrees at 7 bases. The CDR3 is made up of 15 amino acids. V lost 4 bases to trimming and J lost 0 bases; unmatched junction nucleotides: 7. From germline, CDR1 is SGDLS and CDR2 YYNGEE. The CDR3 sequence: CASSPGRVSSYEQYF. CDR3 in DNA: TGTGCCAGCAGCCCGGGGAGGGTAAGCTCCTACGAGCAGTACTTC.

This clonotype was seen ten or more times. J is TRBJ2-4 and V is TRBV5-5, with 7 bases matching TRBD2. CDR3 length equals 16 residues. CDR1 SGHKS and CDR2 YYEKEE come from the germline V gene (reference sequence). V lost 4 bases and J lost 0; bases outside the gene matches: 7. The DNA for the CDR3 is TGTGCCAGCAGCCCTAGCGGAAACAGAGCCAAAAACATTCAGTACTTC. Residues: CASSPSGNRAKNIQYF. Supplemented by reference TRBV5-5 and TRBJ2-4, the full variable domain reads DAGVTQSPTHLIKTRGQQVTLRCSPISGHKSVSWYQQVLGQGPQFIFQYYEKEERGRGNFPDRFSARQFPNYSSELNVNALLLGDSALYLCASSPSGNRAKNIQYFGAGTRLSVL.

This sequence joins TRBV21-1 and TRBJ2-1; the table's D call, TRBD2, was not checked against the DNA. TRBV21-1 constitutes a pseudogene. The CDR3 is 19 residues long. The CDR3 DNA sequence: TGTGCCAGCAGCAGTAGCGGGAGGGCTTCCCCGAGCTCCTACAATGAGCAGTTCTTC. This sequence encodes CASSSSGRASPSSYNEQFF.

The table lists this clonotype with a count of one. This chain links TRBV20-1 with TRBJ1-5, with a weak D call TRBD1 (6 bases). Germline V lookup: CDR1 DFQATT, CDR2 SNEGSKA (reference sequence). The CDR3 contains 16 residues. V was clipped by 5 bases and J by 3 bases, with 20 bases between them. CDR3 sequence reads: CSAQTQQGGVNQPQHF. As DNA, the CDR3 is TGCAGTGCTCAGACACAACAGGGTGGAGTCAATCAGCCCCAGCATTTT.

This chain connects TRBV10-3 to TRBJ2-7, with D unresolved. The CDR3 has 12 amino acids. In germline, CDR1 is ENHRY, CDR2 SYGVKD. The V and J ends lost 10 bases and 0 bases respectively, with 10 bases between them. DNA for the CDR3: TGTGCCACATATGGAAGCTCCTACGAGCAGTACTTC. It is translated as CATYGSSYEQYF.